Below, one TCR beta chain is given with its context. Its antigen is unknown. No per-base quality is available; no much larger clone lies one base away. This specimen comes from a study of STAT5B mutations in CD4+ large granular lymphocyte leukemia (dated by TCRdb to 2022 to 2024). Describing the broader study: Among healthy controls, the CDR3 'QG' motif was associated with a particular HLA allele. The study compared the TCRbeta repertoires of patients with CD4+ T-cell large granular lymphocyte leukemia against those of healthy blood donors. Flow cytometry on FACSCanto II or FACSVerse confirmed that purified fractions exceeded 95% purity among lymphocytes.

CDR3 length: 13 amino acids, cysteine to phenylalanine. The sequence is cut down to CDR3 DNA, 39 bases in frame from base 1. V is clipped by 3 bases and J by 7 bases, and the sequence between their germline boundaries is 11 bases long. CDR1 and CDR2 are read off the germline V gene as SGDLS and YYNGEE. Healthy controls were 37 blood donors whose buffy coats came from the Finnish Red Cross blood service. All TCR-sequenced material derived from peripheral blood: patient blood samples and healthy donor buffy coats. Ficoll-Hypaque gradient centrifugation was used to isolate peripheral blood mononuclear cells. For the healthy controls, CD4+ cells were obtained from buffy coats by magnetic purification. Genomic DNA was extracted with the Gentra Puregene Cell and Tissue kit and quantified on a Qubit 2.0 fluorometer. The immunoSEQ assay at survey resolution was used to sequence TCRbeta rearrangements from genomic DNA. On the authors' methods: In the TCR sequencing data, the lowest productive clonotype frequency that could be detected was 2.59 x 10-5. Analyses included only productive TCRbeta rearrangements, meaning complete and in-frame sequences. Simpson clonality, calculated in the immunoSEQ Analyzer version 3.0, was used as the measure of sample clonality. Clones were categorized by frequency as very rare, small, medium, large (1-20%) or hyperexpanded (>20%). Generation probabilities were estimated with OLGA 1.2.3, V-gene circos plots were made with VDJtools, specificities were looked up in VDJdb, and CDR3 motifs were identified with GLIPH. This immuneACCESS table, as held by TCRdb, lists in-frame sequences with V and J called but not all clones. Of the missing ones, under half trace to an unresolved V gene in checked studies; the others have no known cause. V, J and clone size derive from that table, while D and trimming were established from the DNA sequence. The sample yields about 50,000 clones; around 82% were counted once. Jointly, the top ten make up more than 0.35% of the sample.

What the research found in general, with its limitations: Greater clonality appeared to be present in CD4-sorted patient repertoires than in healthy CD4+ repertoires, and the difference was retained after the putative leukemic clones were removed. Data were not HLA-matched; higher clonality in CD4+ versus CD8+ T-LGLL could reflect the relatively small sample size. Enrichment of TRBV06-family usage was observed among the top patient clones (8/27) relative to healthy controls (2/35). Each patient's main leukemic clonotypes were private, but roughly a quarter of these clonotypes showed up at low frequency in the non-leukemic repertoires of other patients.

The TCR sequence derives from a human donor in good health. The sequencing sample was made of CD4+ T cells from blood buffy coats. The sequence is built from TRBV9 and TRBJ1-5; the D gene is perhaps TRBD1, from 5 matching bases. In nucleotide form, the sequence is TGTGCCAGCAGCGCAGGGTATGCCCAGCCCCAGCATTTT. This encodes CASSAGYAQPQHF.